Ten or more counts support the clone carrying this T cell receptor beta chain. Its antigen remains unidentified. V lost 5 bases to trimming and J lost 5 bases; unmatched junction nucleotides: 11. Germline lookup yields CDR1 MNHNS and CDR2 SASEGT. The CDR3 runs 15 residues. Using its own MiXCR run on the RACE reads, TCRdb lists one record per CDR3 protein. Among about 400,000 distinct CDR3 sequences listed, just under 6.5% were seen once. Time point reported: patch test 2, 6 weeks after DPC sensitization. Treatment indicated: therapeutic diphenylcyclopropenone sensitization with weekly scalp DPC. Drawing of blood took place ahead of applying each patch test. This sample is part of a study of human T cells and chemical hapten exposure. General study points: Alopecia in all donors means immunity may differ from healthy individuals. There were significantly more large CDR3 similarity clusters among expanded TCRs than among controls.

The source of this sequence is a woman aged 18-35 years with alopecia areata. Some clones in this sample may be carry-over from other donors' samples. Sample: whole blood, taken in connection with sensitization to the hapten diphenylcyclopropenone (DPC). J is TRBJ1-2 and V is TRBV6-1, with 7 bases fitting TRBD1. The CDR3 sequence is CASSPQWDRTYGYTF. In nucleotides, the CDR3 is TGTGCCAGCAGTCCCCAATGGGACAGAACTTATGGCTACACCTTC.